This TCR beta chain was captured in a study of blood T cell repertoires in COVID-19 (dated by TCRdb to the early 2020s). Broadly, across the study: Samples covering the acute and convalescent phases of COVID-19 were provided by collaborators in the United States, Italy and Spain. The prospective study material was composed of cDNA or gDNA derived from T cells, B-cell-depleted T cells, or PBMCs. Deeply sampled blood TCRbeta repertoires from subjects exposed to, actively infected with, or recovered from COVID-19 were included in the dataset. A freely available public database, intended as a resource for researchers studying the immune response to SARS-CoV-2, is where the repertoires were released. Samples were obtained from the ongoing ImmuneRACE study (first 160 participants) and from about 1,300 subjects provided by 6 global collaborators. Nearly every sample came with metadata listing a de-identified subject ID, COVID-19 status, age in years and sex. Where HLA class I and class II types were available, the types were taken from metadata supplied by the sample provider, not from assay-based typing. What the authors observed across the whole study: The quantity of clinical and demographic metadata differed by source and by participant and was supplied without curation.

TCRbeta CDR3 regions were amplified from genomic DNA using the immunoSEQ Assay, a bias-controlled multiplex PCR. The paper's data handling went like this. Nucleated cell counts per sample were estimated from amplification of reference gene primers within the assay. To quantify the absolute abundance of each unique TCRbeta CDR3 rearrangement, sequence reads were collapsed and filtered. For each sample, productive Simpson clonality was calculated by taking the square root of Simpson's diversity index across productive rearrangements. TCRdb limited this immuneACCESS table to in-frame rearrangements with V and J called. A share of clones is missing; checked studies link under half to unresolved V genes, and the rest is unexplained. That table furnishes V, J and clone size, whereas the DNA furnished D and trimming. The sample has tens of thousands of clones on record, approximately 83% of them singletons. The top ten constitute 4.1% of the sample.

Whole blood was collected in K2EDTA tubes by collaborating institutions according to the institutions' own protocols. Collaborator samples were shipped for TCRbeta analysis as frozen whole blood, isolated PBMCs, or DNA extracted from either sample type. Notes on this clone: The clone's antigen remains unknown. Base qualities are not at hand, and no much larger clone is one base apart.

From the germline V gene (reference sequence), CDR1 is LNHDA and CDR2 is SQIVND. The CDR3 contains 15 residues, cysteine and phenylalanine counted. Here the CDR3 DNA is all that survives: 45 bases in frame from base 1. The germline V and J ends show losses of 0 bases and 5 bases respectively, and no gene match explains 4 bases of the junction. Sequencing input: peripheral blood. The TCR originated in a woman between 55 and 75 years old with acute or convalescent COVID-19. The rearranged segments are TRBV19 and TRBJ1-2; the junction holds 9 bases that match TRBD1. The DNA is TGTGCCAGTAGTATAGACGGACAGGGGCGGTATGGCTACACCTTC. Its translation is CASSIDGQGRYGYTF.